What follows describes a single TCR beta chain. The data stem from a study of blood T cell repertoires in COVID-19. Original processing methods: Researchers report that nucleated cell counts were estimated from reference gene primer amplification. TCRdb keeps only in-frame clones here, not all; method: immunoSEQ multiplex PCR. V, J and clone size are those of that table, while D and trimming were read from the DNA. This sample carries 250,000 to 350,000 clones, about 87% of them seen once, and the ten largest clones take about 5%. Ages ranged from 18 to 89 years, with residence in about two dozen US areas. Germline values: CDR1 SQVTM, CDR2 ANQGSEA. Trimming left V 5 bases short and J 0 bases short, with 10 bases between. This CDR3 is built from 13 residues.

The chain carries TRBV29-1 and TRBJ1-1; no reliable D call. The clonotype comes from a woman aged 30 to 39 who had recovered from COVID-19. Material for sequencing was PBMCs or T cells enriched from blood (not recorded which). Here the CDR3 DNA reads TGCAGCGTTTCCAGGCTAATGAACACTGAAGCTTTCTTT. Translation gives CSVSRLMNTEAFF.